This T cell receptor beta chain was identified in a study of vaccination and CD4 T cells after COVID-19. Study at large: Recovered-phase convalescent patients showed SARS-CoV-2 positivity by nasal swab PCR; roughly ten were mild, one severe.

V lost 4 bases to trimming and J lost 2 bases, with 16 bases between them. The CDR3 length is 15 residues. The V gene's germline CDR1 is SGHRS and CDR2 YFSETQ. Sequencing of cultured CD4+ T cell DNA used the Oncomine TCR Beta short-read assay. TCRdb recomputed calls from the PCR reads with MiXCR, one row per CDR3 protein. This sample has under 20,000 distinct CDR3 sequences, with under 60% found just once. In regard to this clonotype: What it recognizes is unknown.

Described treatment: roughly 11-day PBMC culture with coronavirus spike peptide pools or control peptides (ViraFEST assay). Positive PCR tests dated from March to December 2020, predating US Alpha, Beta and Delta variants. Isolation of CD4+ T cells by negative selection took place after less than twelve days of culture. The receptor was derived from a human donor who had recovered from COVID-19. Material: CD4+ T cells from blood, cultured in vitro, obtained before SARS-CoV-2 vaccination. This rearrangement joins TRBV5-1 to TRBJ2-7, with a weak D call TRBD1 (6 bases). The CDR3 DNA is TGCGCCAGCAGCCCGCGACAGGCCAAAGCCTACGAGCAGTACTTC. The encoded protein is CASSPRQAKAYEQYF.